These 9 T cell receptor beta chains were all obtained from the same sample, sequenced in a study of technical replicates of blood from a few donors. Repertoires were generated with immunoSEQ multiplex PCR, while TCRdb's copy carries only in-frame clones and drops some. Among roughly 51,000 clones listed, 90% to 95% were seen once. The sequenced sample was PBMCs. The receptors originated from a human donor in good health. Some clones in this sample may be carry-over from other donors' samples.

V usage is TRBV9 and J usage is TRBJ2-1, with D perhaps matching TRBD2 (5 bases). This CDR3 is 14 amino acids long. The germline V and J ends were trimmed by 4 bases and 1 base, with 9 bases remaining between them. CDR1 and CDR2 from the germline V gene are SGDLS and YYNGEE. The CDR3: CASSTPGSYNEQFF. The CDR3 nucleotides read TGTGCCAGCAGCACCCCGGGGTCCTACAATGAGCAGTTCTTC.

The gene calls are TRBV6-1 and TRBJ2-1; 10 bases agree with TRBD2. This CDR3 region has 14 residues. With V trimmed by 7 bases and J by 3 bases, 3 bases remained unmatched. Germline assignment: CDR1 MNHNS and CDR2 SASEGT. The CDR3 spells CASTLAGDYNEQFF. The CDR3 coding sequence is TGTGCCAGCACCCTAGCGGGGGACTACAATGAGCAGTTCTTC.

The V gene is TRBV2, the J gene TRBJ2-7; 7 bases agree with TRBD2. The germline gives CDR1 SNHLY, CDR2 FYNNEI. The V segment lost 6 bases and the J segment 0 bases; nucleotides outside the gene matches: 5. This CDR3 has 14 amino acids. CDR3 protein: CASRDTSVSYEQYF. DNA of the CDR3: TGTGCCAGCAGAGATACTAGCGTCTCCTACGAGCAGTACTTC.

The chain couples TRBV7-3 to TRBJ2-3; D might be TRBD1 (6 bases). V gave up 6 bases and J gave up 2 bases, with 12 bases separating them. The CDR3 is made up of 14 amino acids. Germline lookup yields CDR1 SGHTA and CDR2 FQGTGA. This CDR3 reads CASSKQGYTDTQYF. CDR3 sequence (DNA): TGTGCCAGCAGTAAACAGGGTTACACAGATACGCAGTATTTT. The full variable domain, in which reference TRBV7-3 and TRBJ2-3 provide the parts outside the CDR3, is GAGVSQTPSNKVTEKGKYVELRCDPISGHTALYWYRQSLGQGPEFLIYFQGTGAADDSGLPNDRFFAVRPEGSVSTLKIQRTERGDSAVYLCASSKQGYTDTQYFGPGTRLTVL.

J is TRBJ1-1 and V is TRBV11-2, with no clear D. The ends were cut back, 4 bases at V and 2 bases at J, with 26 bases in the middle. The CDR3 covers 19 residues. Germline loops: CDR1 SGHAT, CDR2 FQNNGV. The CDR3 sequence: CASSSSRWRRERLNTEAFF. The CDR3 nucleotides read TGTGCCAGCAGCTCCTCACGGTGGCGGAGGGAGAGACTTAACACTGAAGCTTTCTTT.

The V and J genes are TRBV18 and TRBJ2-7, with 9 bases identical to TRBD2. V trimming: 1 base; J trimming: 2 bases; junction bases outside the gene matches: 3. This CDR3 has 15 amino acids. The germline V gene has CDR1 KGHSH and CDR2 LQKENI. The DNA for the CDR3 is TGTGCCAGCTCACCACGACTAGCGGAAGCCTACGAGCAGTACTTC. Translation gives CASSPRLAEAYEQYF.

The chain is built from TRBV4-1 and TRBJ1-2; TRBD1 matches at 9 bases. The CDR3 sequence is 17 residues long. V shed 0 bases, J shed 6 bases, and the junction held 11 bases outside the gene matches. Germline CDR1 and CDR2: MGHRA and YSYEKL. CDR3: CASSQEGDRAFGDGYTF. The CDR3 DNA is TGCGCCAGCAGCCAAGAAGGGGACAGGGCCTTCGGGGATGGCTACACCTTC.

The chain employs TRBV2 and TRBJ1-5; 7 bases are shared with TRBD1. CDR1 is SNHLY, CDR2 FYNNEI, per germline. This CDR3 is built from 13 residues. V was pared by 7 bases and J by 7 bases, with 7 bases of the junction left unmatched. DNA for the CDR3: TGTGCCAGCATGTGGGACAGTGGGCAGCCCCAGCATTTT. It codes for CASMWDSGQPQHF.

V and J are TRBV4-2 and TRBJ1-6; D is possibly TRBD1 (5 bases). The CDR3 is 17 amino acids. V lost 1 base and J 5 bases, leaving 15 bases between the germline ends. Germline CDR1 is LGHNA and CDR2 is YNFKEQ. CDR3 sequence: CASSQGGRGGDNSPLHF. For the CDR3, the DNA is TGTGCCAGCAGCCAAGGGGGTAGGGGTGGCGATAATTCACCCCTCCACTTT.